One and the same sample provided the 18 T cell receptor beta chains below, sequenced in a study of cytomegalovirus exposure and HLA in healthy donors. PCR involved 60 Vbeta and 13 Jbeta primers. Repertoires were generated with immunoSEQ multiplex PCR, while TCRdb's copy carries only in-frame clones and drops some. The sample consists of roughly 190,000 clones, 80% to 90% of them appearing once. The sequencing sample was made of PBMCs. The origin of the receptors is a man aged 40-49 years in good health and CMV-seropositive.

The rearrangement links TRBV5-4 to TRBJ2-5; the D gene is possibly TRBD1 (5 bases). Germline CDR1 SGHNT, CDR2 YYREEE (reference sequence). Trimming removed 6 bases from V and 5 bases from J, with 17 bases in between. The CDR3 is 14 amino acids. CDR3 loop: CASTQVGAEETQYF. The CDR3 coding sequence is TGTGCCAGCACCCAGGTTGGGGCCGAGGAGACCCAGTACTTC. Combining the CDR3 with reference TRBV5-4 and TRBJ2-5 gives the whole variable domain ETGVTQSPTHLIKTRGQQVTLRCSSQSGHNTVSWYQQALGQGPQFIFQYYREEENGRGNFPPRFSGLQFPNYSSELNVNALELDDSALYLCASTQVGAEETQYFGPGTRLLVL.

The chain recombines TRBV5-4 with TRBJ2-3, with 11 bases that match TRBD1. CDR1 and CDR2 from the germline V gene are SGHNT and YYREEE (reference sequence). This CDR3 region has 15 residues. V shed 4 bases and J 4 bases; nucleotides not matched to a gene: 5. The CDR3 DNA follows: TGTGCCAGCAGCCCGGACAGGGGGCTTGCAGATACGCAGTATTTT. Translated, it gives CASSPDRGLADTQYF.

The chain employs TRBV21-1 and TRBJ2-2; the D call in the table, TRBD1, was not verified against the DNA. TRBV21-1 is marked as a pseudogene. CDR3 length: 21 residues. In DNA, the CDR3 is TGTGCCAGCAGCAAAGTACAGACAGGGGGCGGTCACCATCAGCCCACCGGGGAGCTGTTTTTT. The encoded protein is CASSKVQTGGGHHQPTGELFF.

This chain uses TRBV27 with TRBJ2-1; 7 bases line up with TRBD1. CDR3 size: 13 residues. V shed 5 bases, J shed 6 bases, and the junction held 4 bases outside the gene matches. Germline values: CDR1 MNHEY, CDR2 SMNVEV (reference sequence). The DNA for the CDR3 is TGTGCCAGCAGTGAAGGGACAGCCAATGAGCAGTTCTTC. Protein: CASSEGTANEQFF.

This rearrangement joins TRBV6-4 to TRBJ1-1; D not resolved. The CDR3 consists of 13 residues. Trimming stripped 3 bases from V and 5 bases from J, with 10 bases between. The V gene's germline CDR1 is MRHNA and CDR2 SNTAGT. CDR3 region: CASSEEEGTEAFF. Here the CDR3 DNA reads TGTGCCAGCAGTGAAGAAGAGGGAACTGAAGCTTTCTTT.

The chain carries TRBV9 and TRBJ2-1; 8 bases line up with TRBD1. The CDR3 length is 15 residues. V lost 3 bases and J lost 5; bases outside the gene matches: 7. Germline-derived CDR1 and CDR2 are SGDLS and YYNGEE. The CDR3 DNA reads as TGTGCCAGCAGCGCCTCGGGACAGGTTAACAATGAGCAGTTCTTC. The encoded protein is CASSASGQVNNEQFF.

The CDR3: CASSADRGWGEQYF. The DNA for the CDR3 is TGTGCCAGCAGCGCGGACAGGGGATGGGGCGAGCAGTACTTC. The genes are TRBV9 and TRBJ2-7, with 9 bases matching TRBD1. Looked up from germline, CDR1 is SGDLS and CDR2 is YYNGEE. V shed 3 bases and J 6 bases; nucleotides not matched to a gene: 7. CDR3 length equals 14 residues. Looking up the rest from reference TRBV9 and TRBJ2-7 gives the full variable domain: DSGVTQTPKHLITATGQRVTLRCSPRSGDLSVYWYQQSLDQGLQFLIQYYNGEERAKGNILERFSAQQFPDLHSELNLSSLELGDSALYFCASSADRGWGEQYFGPGTRLTVT.

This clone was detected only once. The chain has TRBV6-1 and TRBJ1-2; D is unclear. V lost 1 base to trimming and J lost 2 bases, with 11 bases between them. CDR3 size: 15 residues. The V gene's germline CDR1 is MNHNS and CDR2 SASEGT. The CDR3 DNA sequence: TGTGCCAGCAGTGAAGGCAGTAACCCAAACTATGGCTACACCTTC. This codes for CASSEGSNPNYGYTF.

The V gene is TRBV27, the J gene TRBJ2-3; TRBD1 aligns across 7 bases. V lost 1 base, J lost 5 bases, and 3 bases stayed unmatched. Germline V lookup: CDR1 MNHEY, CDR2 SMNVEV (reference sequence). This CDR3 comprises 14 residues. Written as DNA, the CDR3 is TGTGCCAGCAGTTTATTGGCAGGGGGAGATACGCAGTATTTT. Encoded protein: CASSLLAGGDTQYF.

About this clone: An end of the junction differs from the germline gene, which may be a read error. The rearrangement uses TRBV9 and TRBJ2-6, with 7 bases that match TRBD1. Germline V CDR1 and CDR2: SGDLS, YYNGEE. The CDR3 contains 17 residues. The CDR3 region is CASSETGNPSGANGLTF. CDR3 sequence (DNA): TGTGCCAGCAGCGAGACAGGGAACCCCTCTGGGGCCAACGGCCTGACTTTC.

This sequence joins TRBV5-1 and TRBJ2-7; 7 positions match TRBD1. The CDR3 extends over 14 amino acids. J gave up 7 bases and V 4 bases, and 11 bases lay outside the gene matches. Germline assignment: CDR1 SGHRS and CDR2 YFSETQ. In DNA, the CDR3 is TGCGCCAGCAGCGTGCTACAGGGGCCCGGGGAGCAGTACTTC. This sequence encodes CASSVLQGPGEQYF.

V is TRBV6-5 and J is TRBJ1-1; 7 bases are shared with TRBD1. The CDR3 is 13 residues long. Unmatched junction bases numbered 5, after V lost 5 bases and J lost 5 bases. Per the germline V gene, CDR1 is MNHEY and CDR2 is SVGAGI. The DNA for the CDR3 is TGTGCCAGCAGTCGACAGGGTGGGACTGAAGCTTTCTTT. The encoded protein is CASSRQGGTEAFF.

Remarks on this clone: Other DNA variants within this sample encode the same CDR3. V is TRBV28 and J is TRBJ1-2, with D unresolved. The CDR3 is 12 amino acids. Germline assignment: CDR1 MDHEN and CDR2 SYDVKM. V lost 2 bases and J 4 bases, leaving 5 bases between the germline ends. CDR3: CASSLGGYGYTF. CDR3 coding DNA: TGTGCCAGCAGTTTAGGAGGCTATGGCTACACCTTC.

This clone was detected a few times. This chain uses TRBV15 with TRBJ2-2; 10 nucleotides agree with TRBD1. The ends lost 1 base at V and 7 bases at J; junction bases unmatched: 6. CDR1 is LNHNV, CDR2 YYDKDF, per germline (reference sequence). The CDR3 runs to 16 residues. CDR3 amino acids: CATSRGRQGADGELFF. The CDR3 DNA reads TGTGCCACCAGCAGAGGGAGACAGGGGGCTGACGGGGAGCTGTTTTTT.

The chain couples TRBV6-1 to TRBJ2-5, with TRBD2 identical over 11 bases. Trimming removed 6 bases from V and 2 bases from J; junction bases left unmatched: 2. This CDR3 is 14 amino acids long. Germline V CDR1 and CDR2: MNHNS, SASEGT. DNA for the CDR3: TGTGCCAGCAGGAGACTAGCGGGGCAAGAGACCCAGTACTTC. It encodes CASRRLAGQETQYF.

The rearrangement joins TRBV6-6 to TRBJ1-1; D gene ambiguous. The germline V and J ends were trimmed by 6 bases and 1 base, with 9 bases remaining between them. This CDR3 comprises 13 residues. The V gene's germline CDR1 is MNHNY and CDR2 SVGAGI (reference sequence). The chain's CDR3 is CASRLDPNTEAFF. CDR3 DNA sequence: TGTGCCAGCAGACTAGACCCGAACACTGAAGCTTTCTTT.

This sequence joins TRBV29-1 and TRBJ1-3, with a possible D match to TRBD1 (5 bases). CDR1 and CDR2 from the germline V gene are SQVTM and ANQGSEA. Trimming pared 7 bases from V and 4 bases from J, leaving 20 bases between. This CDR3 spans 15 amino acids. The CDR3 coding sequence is TGCAGCGCTGGGGGAGGGCTCCTAGGAGGAAACACCATATATTTT. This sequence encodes CSAGGGLLGGNTIYF.

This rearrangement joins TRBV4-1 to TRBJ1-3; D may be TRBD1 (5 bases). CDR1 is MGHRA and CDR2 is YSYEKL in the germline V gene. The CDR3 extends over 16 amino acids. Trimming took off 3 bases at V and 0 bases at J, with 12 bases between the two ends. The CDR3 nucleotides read TGCGCCAGCAGCCATCCCCTACAGGACTCTGGAAACACCATATATTTT. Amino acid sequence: CASSHPLQDSGNTIYF.